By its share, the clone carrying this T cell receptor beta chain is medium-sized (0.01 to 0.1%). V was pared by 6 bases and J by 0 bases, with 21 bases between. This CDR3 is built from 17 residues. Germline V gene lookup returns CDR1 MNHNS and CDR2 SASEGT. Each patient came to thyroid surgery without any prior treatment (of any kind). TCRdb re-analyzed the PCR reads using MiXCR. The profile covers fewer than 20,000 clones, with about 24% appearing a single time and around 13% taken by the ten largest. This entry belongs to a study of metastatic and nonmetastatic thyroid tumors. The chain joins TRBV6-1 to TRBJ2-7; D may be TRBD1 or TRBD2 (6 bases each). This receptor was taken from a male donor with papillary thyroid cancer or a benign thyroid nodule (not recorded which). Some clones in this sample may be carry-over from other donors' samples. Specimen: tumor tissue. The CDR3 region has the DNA TGTGCCAGCAGGGTGACAGTTATCGGGGGCCTCTCCTACGAGCAGTACTTC. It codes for CASRVTVIGGLSYEQYF.